These 17 T cell receptor beta chains were sequenced from one sample in a study of cytomegalovirus exposure and HLA in healthy donors. This PCR relied on a set of 60 Vbeta primers and 13 Jbeta primers. TCRdb keeps only in-frame clones here, not all; method: immunoSEQ multiplex PCR. Of approximately 150,000 clones listed, around 65% were seen once; the top ten hold around 3%. The sample consisted of PBMCs. The receptor source for this set is a woman in her forties in good health and CMV-seropositive.

V usage is TRBV29-1 and J usage is TRBJ2-5, with TRBD2 matching over 7 bases. The better agreement between TRBJ2-7 and the DNA end casts doubt on the J call. Germline-derived CDR1 and CDR2 are SQVTM and ANQGSEA. This CDR3 contains 14 residues. CDR3 DNA sequence: TGCAGCGTTGTCGGGGGGAGAGGGGCCTACGAGCAGTACTTC. This codes for CSVVGGRGAYEQYF.

This chain connects TRBV9 to TRBJ1-1; a weak D match, TRBD1 (5 bases). The CDR3 consists of 13 residues. CDR1 is SGDLS and CDR2 is YYNGEE in the germline V gene. Trimming removed 4 bases from V and 7 bases from J, with 14 bases in between. CDR3 DNA sequence: TGTGCCAGCAGCCACTTAGAAGACAGTGAAGCTTTCTTT. It encodes CASSHLEDSEAFF.

The gene calls are TRBV18 and TRBJ1-1; maybe TRBD1 (5 bases). This CDR3 region has 16 residues. The V and J ends lost 3 bases and 2 bases respectively, with 16 bases between them. Germline V lookup: CDR1 KGHSH, CDR2 LQKENI. DNA for the CDR3: TGTGCCAGCTCACCTTATCAACAGGCGTCCAACACTGAAGCTTTCTTT. As protein: CASSPYQQASNTEAFF.

V and J are TRBV5-1 and TRBJ2-2; D perhaps matches TRBD2 (5 bases). The germline V and J ends were trimmed by 3 bases and 4 bases, with 13 bases remaining between them. The CDR3 spans 15 residues. Germline CDR1 is SGHRS and CDR2 is YFSETQ. The CDR3 reads CASSSGIQLTGELFF. The CDR3 region has the DNA TGCGCCAGCAGCTCGGGGATCCAACTCACCGGGGAGCTGTTTTTT.

The chain couples TRBV10-3 to TRBJ1-6; D is possibly TRBD1 (6 bases). The CDR3 has 13 residues. Germline V gives CDR1 ENHRY, CDR2 SYGVKD. V lost 7 bases and J lost 5, with 9 bases in between. The CDR3 DNA reads TGTGCCATCATGAGACAGGATAATTCACCCCTCCACTTT. Its translation is CAIMRQDNSPLHF.

The V and J genes are TRBV6-6 and TRBJ1-1; 7 bases agree with TRBD1. CDR1 is MNHNY and CDR2 is SVGAGI in the germline V gene (reference sequence). CDR3 length: 12 residues. V dropped 5 bases and J dropped 10; count of bases not matched to a gene: 7. CDR3 DNA: TGTGCCAGCAGTAATGACCGGGACAGAGCTTTCTTT. Translating it yields CASSNDRDRAFF.

The rearrangement links TRBV7-6 to TRBJ2-7; D possibly corresponds to TRBD1 (6 bases). Germline V gives CDR1 SGHVS, CDR2 FNYEAQ. Trimming stripped 3 bases from V and 7 bases from J, with 13 bases between. This CDR3 comprises 13 residues. This CDR3 reads CASSLATGKEQYF. CDR3 in DNA: TGTGCCAGCAGCTTGGCGACAGGAAAAGAGCAGTACTTC. The variable domain in full, with the rest retrieved from reference TRBV7-6 and TRBJ2-7, is GAGVSQSPRYKVTKRGQDVALRCDPISGHVSLYWYRQALGQGPEFLTYFNYEAQQDKSGLPNDRFSAERPEGSISTLTIQRTEQRDSAMYRCASSLATGKEQYFGPGTRLTVT.

The rearrangement joins TRBV5-1 to TRBJ2-1; the match to TRBD2 covers 7 bases. With V trimmed by 0 bases and J by 12 bases, 6 bases remained unmatched. This CDR3 comprises 13 residues. CDR1 is SGHRS, CDR2 YFSETQ, per germline. This CDR3 reads CASSLDRGVGQFF. The CDR3 nucleotides are TGCGCCAGCAGCTTGGATCGGGGGGTCGGGCAGTTCTTC.

In this sample, this clone turned up a few times. The chain is built from TRBV6-4 and TRBJ2-1; D is possibly TRBD1 (6 bases). Germline lookup yields CDR1 MRHNA and CDR2 SNTAGT. V was pared by 6 bases and J by 6 bases, with 12 bases between. The CDR3 spans 13 residues. The CDR3 DNA sequence: TGTGCCAGCAGCCAACAAGGGGGCAATGAGCAGTTCTTC. It is translated as CASSQQGGNEQFF.

The chain couples TRBV7-3 to TRBJ2-1; possible D gene TRBD2, 5 bases. CDR1 is SGHTA and CDR2 is FQGTGA in the germline V gene. This CDR3 region has 14 residues. The ends were cut back, 2 bases at V and 5 bases at J, with 10 bases in the middle. CDR3 DNA sequence: TGTGCCAGCAGCTTAGAGGGAACGGACAATGAGCAGTTCTTC. The encoded protein is CASSLEGTDNEQFF. The full variable domain, rest sourced from reference TRBV7-3 and TRBJ2-1, is GAGVSQTPSNKVTEKGKYVELRCDPISGHTALYWYRQSLGQGPEFLIYFQGTGAADDSGLPNDRFFAVRPEGSVSTLKIQRTERGDSAVYLCASSLEGTDNEQFFGPGTRLTVL.

This clone was recorded once. J is TRBJ1-4 and V is TRBV7-9; possible D gene TRBD1, 5 bases. The CDR3 contains 12 residues. Germline loops: CDR1 SEHNR, CDR2 FQNEAQ (reference sequence). The CDR3 DNA reads TGTTCCGTGGAGGGGAGGGATGAAAAACTGTTTTTT. Translated: CSVEGRDEKLFF.

The chain joins TRBV7-9 to TRBJ1-6; maybe TRBD1 (6 bases). The germline gives CDR1 SEHNR, CDR2 FQNEAQ (reference sequence). This CDR3 region has 16 residues. Trimming removed 5 bases from V and 0 bases from J, with 11 bases in between. The CDR3 DNA sequence: TGTGCCAGCAGCCCGGACAGTAGCTCCTATAATTCACCCCTCCACTTT. Encoded protein: CASSPDSSSYNSPLHF.

V and J are TRBV7-2 and TRBJ2-3; 11 positions match TRBD2. Germline assignment: CDR1 SGHTA and CDR2 FQGNSA. The CDR3 has 15 residues. J was trimmed by 6 bases and V by 7 bases; bases with no gene match: 9. Written as DNA, the CDR3 is TGTGCCAGCACCCCAAGGGCTAGCGGGGGGGATACGCAGTATTTT. Its translation is CASTPRASGGDTQYF.

In this sample, this clone turned up once. The rearrangement links TRBV5-1 to TRBJ2-5; 9 bases are shared with TRBD2. The J call may not be correct, given that the DNA end is closer to TRBJ2-7. This CDR3 has 15 residues. Germline V gives CDR1 SGHRS, CDR2 YFSETQ. In DNA form, the CDR3 reads TGCGCCAGCAGCTTGGCGGCGGGAGGGCCTAACGAGCAGTACTTC. Translating it yields CASSLAAGGPNEQYF.

This clone has just a few counts. The chain carries TRBV7-9 and TRBJ2-4; D is possibly TRBD2 (5 bases). From germline, CDR1 is SEHNR and CDR2 FQNEAQ (reference sequence). Trimming pared 1 base from V and 0 bases from J, leaving 19 bases between. The CDR3 is 19 amino acids. The CDR3 DNA reads TGTGCCAGCAGCTTAGATCGCCTGGGAGAAGTTCTAGCCAAAAACATTCAGTACTTC. Protein sequence: CASSLDRLGEVLAKNIQYF.

The chain is built from TRBV7-3 and TRBJ1-1; TRBD1 might be the D (6 bases). The CDR3 is made up of 16 amino acids. Trimming took off 1 base at V and 7 bases at J, with 19 bases between the two ends. Germline assignment: CDR1 SGHTA and CDR2 FQGTGA. The CDR3 nucleotides read TGTGCCAGCAGCTTAAAGGTACGGGACACGTTCTGTGAAGCTTTCTTT. This translates into CASSLKVRDTFCEAFF.

The chain recombines TRBV4-3 with TRBJ2-7; a weak D match, TRBD1 (6 bases). Trimming pared 0 bases from V and 2 bases from J, leaving 11 bases between. CDR3 length: 15 residues. CDR1 is LGHNA and CDR2 is YSLEER in the germline V gene. CDR3 region: CASSQDERGTYEQYF. For the CDR3, the DNA is TGCGCCAGCAGCCAAGACGAGAGGGGGACCTACGAGCAGTACTTC.